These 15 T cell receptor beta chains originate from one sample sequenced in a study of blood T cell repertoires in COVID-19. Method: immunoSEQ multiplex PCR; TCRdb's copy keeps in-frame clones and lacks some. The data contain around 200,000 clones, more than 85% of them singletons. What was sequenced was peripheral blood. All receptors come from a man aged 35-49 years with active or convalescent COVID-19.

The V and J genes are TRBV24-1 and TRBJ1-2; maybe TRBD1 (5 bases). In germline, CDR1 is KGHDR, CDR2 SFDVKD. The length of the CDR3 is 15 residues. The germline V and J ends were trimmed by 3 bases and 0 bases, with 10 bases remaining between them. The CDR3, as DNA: TGTGCCACCAGTGATGGCGGGGCGGCTAACTATGGCTACACCTTC. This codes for CATSDGGAANYGYTF.

CDR3 nucleotide sequence: TGTGCCAGCAGCCAAGATCAGGGGGAACAGTACTTC. Residues: CASSQDQGEQYF. The V call is TRBV4-2, the J call TRBJ2-5; 7 positions match TRBD1. Germline CDR1 is LGHNA and CDR2 is YNFKEQ. Trimming took 0 bases from V and 11 from J; bases not matched to a gene: 3. The CDR3 is made up of 12 amino acids.

In DNA form, the CDR3 reads TGCGCCAGCAGCCAAGAGTGGGAGGGGTACGAGCAGTACTTC. This sequence encodes CASSQEWEGYEQYF. The rearrangement uses TRBV4-3 and TRBJ2-7, with 7 nucleotides matching TRBD2. The CDR3 is 14 amino acids. Germline assignment: CDR1 LGHNA and CDR2 YSLEER. The trim removed 0 bases at V and 4 bases at J, leaving 3 bases unmatched.

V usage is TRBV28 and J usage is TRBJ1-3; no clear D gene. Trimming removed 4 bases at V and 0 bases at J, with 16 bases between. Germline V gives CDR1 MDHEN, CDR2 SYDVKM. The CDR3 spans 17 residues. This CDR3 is CASSSPNTLSSGNTIYF. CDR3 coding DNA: TGTGCCAGCAGTTCCCCTAATACTTTGAGCTCTGGAAACACCATATATTTT.

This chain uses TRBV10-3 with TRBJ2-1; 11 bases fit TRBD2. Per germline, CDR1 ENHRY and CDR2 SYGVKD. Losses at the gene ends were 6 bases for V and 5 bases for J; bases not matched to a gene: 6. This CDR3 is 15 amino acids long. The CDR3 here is CAIRKGLAENNEQFF. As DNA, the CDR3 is TGTGCCATCAGAAAGGGACTAGCGGAAAACAATGAGCAGTTCTTC.

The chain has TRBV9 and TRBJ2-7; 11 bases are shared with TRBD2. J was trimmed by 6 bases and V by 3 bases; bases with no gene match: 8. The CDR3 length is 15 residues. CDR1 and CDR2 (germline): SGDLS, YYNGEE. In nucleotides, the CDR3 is TGTGCCAGCAGCGCCCATAGCGGGGGGGCCCTCGAGCAGTACTTC. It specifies CASSAHSGGALEQYF.

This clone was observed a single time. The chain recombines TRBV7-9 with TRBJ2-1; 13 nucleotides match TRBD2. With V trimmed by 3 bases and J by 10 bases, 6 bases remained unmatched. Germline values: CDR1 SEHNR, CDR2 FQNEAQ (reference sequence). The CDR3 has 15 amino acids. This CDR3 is CASSFKLAGGREQFF. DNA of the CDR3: TGTGCCAGCAGCTTTAAACTAGCGGGGGGGCGAGAGCAGTTCTTC.

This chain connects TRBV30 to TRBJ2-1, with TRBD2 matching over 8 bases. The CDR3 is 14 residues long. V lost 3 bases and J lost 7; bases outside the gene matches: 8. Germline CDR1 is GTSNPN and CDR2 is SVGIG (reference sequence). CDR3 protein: CAWRLAGGGNEQFF. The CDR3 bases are TGTGCCTGGAGGCTGGCGGGGGGAGGAAATGAGCAGTTCTTC.

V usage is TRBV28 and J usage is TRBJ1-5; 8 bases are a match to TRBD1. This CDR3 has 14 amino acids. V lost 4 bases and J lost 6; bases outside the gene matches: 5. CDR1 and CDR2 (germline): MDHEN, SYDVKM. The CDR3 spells CASSSGGGGQPQHF. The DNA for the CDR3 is TGTGCCAGCAGTTCAGGGGGCGGAGGTCAGCCCCAGCATTTT.

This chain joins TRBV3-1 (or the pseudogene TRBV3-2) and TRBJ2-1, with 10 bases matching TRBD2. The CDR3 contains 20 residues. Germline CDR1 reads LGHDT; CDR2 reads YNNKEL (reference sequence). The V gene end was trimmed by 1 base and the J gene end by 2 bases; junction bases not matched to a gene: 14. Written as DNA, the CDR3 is TGTGCCAGCAGCCAAGGGACCGAATTAAGCGGGGGGGCCCCCTACAATGAGCAGTTCTTC. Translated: CASSQGTELSGGAPYNEQFF.

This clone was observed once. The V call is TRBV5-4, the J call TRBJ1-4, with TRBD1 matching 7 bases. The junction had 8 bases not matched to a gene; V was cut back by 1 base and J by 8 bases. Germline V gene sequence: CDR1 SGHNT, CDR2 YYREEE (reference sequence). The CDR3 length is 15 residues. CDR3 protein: CASSLSTGAVEKLFF. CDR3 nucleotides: TGTGCCAGCAGCTTGAGTACAGGGGCAGTGGAAAAACTGTTTTTT. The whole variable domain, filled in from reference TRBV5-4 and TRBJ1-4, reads ETGVTQSPTHLIKTRGQQVTLRCSSQSGHNTVSWYQQALGQGPQFIFQYYREEENGRGNFPPRFSGLQFPNYSSELNVNALELDDSALYLCASSLSTGAVEKLFFGSGTQLSVL.

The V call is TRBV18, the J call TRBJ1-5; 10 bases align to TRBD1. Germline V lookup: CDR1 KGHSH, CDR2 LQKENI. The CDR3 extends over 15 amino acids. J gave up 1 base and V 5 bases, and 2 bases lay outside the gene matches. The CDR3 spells CASSLDRGSNQPQHF. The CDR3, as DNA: TGTGCCAGCTCATTGGACAGGGGGAGCAATCAGCCCCAGCATTTT.

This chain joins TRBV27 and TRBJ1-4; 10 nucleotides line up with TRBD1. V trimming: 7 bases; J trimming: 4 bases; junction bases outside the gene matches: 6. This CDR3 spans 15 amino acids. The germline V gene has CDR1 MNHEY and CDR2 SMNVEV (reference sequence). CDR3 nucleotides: TGTGCCAGCACAACGGGACAGGGGAATAATGAAAAACTGTTTTTT. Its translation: CASTTGQGNNEKLFF.

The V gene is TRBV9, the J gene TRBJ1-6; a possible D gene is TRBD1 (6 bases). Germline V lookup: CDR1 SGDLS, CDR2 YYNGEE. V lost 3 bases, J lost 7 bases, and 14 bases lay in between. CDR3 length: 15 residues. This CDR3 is CASSETGHGNSPLHF. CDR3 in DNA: TGTGCCAGCAGCGAGACGGGACATGGAAATTCACCCCTCCACTTT.

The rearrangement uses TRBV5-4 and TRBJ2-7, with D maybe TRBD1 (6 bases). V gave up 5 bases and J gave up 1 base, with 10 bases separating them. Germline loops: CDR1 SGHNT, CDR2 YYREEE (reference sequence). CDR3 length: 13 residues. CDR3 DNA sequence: TGTGCCAGCAGGGAACAGGGTTCCTACGAGCAGTACTTC. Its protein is CASREQGSYEQYF. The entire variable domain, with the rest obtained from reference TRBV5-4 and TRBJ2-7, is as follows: ETGVTQSPTHLIKTRGQQVTLRCSSQSGHNTVSWYQQALGQGPQFIFQYYREEENGRGNFPPRFSGLQFPNYSSELNVNALELDDSALYLCASREQGSYEQYFGPGTRLTVT.